The rows below give T cell receptor beta chains drawn from one sample of a study of blood T cell repertoires in COVID-19. Repertoires were generated with immunoSEQ multiplex PCR, while TCRdb's copy carries only in-frame clones and drops some. The sample yields 120,000 to 150,000 clones, almost 90% seen once. The source material was peripheral blood. Receptors originate from a human donor in a cohort sampled during active COVID-19. Both conserved end residues are part of each CDR3. Size is stated for part of the rows, as once, few or many counts, or as a class when the clone is expanded.

TRBJ2-7 TRBV6-5 - CASWAGRGFRYEQYF
TRBJ1-4 TRBV4-1 - CASSQEGIQAWNEKLFF
TRBJ2-3 TRBV14 - CASSPLAGLTDTQYF
TRBJ1-6 TRBV18 - CASSPRLPENSPLHF
TRBJ1-2 TRBV7-9 - CASSSETGSNYGYTF
TRBJ2-7 TRBV4-3 - CASSQEFGYEQYF
TRBJ1-6 TRBV30 - CACLTEGNNSPLHF
TRBJ1-2 TRBV28 - CASSLLGGYGYTF
TRBJ1-5 TRBV19 - CASTWARNQPQHF
TRBJ1-6 TRBV5-1 - CASSLAGQNQKSPLHF
TRBJ2-1 TRBV29-1 few CSVGQGAWNEQFF
TRBJ1-6 TRBV18 - CASSPLRTGTYNSPLHF
TRBJ2-1 TRBV7-2 - CASSLALGLLRNEQFF
TRBJ1-4 TRBV13 - CASSLGGQGKKLFF
TRBJ2-1 TRBV5-1 - CASGVAGGGYNEQFF
TRBJ1-4 TRBV9 once CASSVAQGAEKLFF
TRBJ2-7 TRBV6-6 - CASSRFEGLSSYEQYF
TRBJ1-1 TRBV6-5 - CASSLGDRMNTEAFF
TRBJ2-1 TRBV5-1 - CASSWPPSTDRGLSYNEQFF
TRBJ2-1 TRBV9 - CASSVGTSGSYNEQFF
TRBJ2-2 TRBV2 - CASFLDRANTGELFF